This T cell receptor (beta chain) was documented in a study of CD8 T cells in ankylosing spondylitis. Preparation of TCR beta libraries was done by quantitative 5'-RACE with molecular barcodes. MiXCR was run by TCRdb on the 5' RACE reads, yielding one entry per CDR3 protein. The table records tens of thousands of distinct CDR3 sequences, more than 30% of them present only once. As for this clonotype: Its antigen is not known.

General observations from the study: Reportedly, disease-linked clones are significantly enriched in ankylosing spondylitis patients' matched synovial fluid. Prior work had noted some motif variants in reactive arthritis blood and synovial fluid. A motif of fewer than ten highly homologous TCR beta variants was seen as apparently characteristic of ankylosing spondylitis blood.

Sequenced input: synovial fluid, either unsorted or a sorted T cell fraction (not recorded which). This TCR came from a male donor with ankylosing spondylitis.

The CDR3 bases are TGCAGTGCCAAAAGCCTAGCGGACGCGAACACCGGGGAGCTGTTTTTT. Translation gives CSAKSLADANTGELFF. The chain employs TRBV20-1 and TRBJ2-2, with 7 nucleotides matching TRBD2. Per the germline V gene, CDR1 is DFQATT and CDR2 is SNEGSKA (reference sequence). The CDR3 covers 16 residues. Germline trimming cut 6 bases from V and 0 bases from J; bases unmatched to any gene: 10.